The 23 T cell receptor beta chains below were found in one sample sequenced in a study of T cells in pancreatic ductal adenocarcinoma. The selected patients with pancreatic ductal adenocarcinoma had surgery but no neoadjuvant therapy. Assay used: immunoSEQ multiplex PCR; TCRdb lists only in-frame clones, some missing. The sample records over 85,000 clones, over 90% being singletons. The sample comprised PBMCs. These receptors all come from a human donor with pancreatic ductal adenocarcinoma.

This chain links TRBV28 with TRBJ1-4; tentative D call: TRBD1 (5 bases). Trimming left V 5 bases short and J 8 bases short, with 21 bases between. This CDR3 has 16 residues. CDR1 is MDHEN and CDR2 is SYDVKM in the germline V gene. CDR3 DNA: TGTGCCAGCAGTCCACATCGACTGGGGCTTGGGGAAAAACTGTTTTTT. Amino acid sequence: CASSPHRLGLGEKLFF.

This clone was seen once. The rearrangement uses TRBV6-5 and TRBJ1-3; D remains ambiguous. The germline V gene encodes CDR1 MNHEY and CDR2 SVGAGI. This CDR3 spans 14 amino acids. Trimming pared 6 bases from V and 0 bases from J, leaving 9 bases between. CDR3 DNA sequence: TGTGCCAGCAGCGCCGAGGGCTCTGGAAACACCATATATTTT. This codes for CASSAEGSGNTIYF.

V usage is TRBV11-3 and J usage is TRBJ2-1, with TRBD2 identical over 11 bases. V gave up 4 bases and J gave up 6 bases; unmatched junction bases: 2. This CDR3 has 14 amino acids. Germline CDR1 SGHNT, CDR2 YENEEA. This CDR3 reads CASSSGLAGNEQFF. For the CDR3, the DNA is TGTGCCAGCAGCTCCGGACTAGCGGGCAATGAGCAGTTCTTC. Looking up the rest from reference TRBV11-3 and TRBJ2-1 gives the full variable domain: EAGVVQSPRYKIIEKKQPVAFWCNPISGHNTLYWYLQNLGQGPELLIRYENEEAVDDSQLPKDRFSAERLKGVDSTLKIQPAELGDSAVYLCASSSGLAGNEQFFGPGTRLTVL.

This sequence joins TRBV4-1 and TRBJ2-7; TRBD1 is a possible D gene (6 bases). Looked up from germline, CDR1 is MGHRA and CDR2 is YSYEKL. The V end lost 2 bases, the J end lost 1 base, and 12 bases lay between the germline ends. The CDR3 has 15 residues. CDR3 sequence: CASSQPGALSYEQYF. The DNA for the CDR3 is TGCGCCAGCAGCCAACCAGGGGCTCTATCCTACGAGCAGTACTTC.

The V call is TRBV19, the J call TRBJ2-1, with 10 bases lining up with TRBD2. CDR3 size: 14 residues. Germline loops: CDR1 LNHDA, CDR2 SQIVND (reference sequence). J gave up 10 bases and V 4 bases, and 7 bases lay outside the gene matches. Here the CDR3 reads CASSSLAGVGEQFF. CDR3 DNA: TGTGCCAGTAGTAGTCTAGCGGGAGTAGGAGAGCAGTTCTTC.

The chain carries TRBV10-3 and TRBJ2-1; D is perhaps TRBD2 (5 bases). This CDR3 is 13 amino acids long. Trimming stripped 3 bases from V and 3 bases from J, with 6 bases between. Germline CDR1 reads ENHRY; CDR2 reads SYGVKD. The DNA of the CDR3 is TGTGCCATCAGTGATGGGAGCTACAATGAGCAGTTCTTC. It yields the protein CAISDGSYNEQFF.

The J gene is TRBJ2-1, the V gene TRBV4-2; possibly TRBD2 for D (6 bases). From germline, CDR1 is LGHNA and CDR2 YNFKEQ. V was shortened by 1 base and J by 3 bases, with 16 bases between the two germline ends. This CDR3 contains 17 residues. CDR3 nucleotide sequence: TGTGCCAGCAGCCAAGGAGCGGGCCCGAGCTACTACAATGAGCAGTTCTTC. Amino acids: CASSQGAGPSYYNEQFF.

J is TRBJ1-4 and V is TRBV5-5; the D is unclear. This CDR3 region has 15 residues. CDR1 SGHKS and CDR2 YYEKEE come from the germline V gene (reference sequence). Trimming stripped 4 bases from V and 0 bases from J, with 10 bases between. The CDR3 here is CASSKRSATNEKLFF. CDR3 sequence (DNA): TGTGCCAGCAGCAAGCGGTCTGCAACTAATGAAAAACTGTTTTTT.

The CDR3: CASSLGQGRLGTEAFF. DNA of the CDR3: TGCGCCAGCAGCTTGGGACAGGGTCGGTTGGGCACTGAAGCTTTCTTT. This rearrangement joins TRBV5-1 to TRBJ1-1; 7 bases are a match to TRBD1. V lost 0 bases, J lost 4 bases, and 9 bases stayed unmatched. The CDR3 extends over 16 amino acids. Germline CDR1 is SGHRS and CDR2 is YFSETQ.

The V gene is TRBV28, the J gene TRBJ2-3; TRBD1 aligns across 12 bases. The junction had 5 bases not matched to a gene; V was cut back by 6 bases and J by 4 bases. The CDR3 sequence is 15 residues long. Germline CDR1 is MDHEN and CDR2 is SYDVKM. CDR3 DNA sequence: TGTGCCAGCAGAGCCGGGACAGGGGGCTCAGATACGCAGTATTTT. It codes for CASRAGTGGSDTQYF.

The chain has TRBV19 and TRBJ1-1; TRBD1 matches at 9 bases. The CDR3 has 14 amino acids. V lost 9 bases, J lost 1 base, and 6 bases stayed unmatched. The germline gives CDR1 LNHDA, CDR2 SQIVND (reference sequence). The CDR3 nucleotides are TGTGCCAGCGCCGGACAGGGGCGGAACACTGAAGCTTTCTTT. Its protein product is CASAGQGRNTEAFF.

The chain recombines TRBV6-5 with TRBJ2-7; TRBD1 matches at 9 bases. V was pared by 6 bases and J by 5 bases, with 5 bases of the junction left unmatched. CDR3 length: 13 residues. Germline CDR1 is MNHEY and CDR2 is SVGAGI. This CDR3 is CASRKTGGHEQYF. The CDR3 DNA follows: TGTGCCAGCAGGAAAACAGGGGGCCACGAGCAGTACTTC.

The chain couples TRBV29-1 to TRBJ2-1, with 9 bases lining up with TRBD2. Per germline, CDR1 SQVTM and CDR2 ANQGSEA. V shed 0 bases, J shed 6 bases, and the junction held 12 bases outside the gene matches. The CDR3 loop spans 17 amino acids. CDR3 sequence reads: CSVEDPVAGGPGNEQFF. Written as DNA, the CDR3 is TGCAGCGTTGAAGATCCAGTGGCGGGAGGGCCTGGCAATGAGCAGTTCTTC.

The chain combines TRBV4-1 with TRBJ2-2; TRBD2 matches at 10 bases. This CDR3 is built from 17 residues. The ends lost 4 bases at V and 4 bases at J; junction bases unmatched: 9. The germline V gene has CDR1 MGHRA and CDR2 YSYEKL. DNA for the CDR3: TGCGCCAGCAGCCCTCGCGGCGGACTAGCGGTCACCGGGGAGCTGTTTTTT. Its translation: CASSPRGGLAVTGELFF.

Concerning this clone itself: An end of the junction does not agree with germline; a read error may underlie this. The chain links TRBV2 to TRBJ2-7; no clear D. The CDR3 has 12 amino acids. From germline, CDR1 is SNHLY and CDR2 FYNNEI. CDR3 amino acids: CASSEESYQQYF. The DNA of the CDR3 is TGTGCCAGCAGTGAAGAAAGCTACCAGCAGTACTTC.

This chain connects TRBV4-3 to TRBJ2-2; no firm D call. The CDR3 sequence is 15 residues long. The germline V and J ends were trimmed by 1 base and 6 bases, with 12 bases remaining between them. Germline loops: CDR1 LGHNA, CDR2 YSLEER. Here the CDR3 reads CASSQAGRIAGELFF. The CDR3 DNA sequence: TGCGCCAGCAGCCAAGCCGGCAGGATCGCCGGGGAGCTGTTTTTT.

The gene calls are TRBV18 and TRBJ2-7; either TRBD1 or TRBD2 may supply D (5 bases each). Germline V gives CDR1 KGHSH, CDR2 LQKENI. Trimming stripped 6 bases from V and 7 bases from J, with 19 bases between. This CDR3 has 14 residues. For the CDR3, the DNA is TGTGCCAGCTCCCCAGGGAGCGGACTTTTTGAGCAGTACTTC. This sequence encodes CASSPGSGLFEQYF.

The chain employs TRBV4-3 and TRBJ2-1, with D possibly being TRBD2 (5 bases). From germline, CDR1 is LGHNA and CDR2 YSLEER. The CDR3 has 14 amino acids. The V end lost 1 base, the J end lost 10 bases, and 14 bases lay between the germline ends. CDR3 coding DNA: TGCGCCAGCAGCCAAGCGAGGTTCACTAGGGAGCAGTTCTTC. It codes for CASSQARFTREQFF.

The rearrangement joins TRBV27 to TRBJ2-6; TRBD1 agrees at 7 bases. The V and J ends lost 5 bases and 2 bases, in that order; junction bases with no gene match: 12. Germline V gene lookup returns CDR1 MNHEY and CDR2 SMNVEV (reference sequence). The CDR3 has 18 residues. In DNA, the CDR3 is TGTGCCAGCAGTCTGGTGGGGACAGTCACCCCTGGGGCCAACGTCCTGACTTTC. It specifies CASSLVGTVTPGANVLTF.

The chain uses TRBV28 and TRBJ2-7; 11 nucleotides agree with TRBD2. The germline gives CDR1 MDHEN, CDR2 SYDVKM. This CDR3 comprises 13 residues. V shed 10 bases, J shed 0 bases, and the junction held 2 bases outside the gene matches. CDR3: CATTSGISYEQYF. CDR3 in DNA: TGTGCCACGACTAGCGGGATCTCCTACGAGCAGTACTTC. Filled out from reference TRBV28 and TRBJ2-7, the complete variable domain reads DVKVTQSSRYLVKRTGEKVFLECVQDMDHENMFWYRQDPGLGLRLIYFSYDVKMKEKGDIPEGYSVSREKKERFSLILESASTNQTSMYLCATTSGISYEQYFGPGTRLTVT.

CDR3 nucleotides: TGCGCCAGCAGCCAAGATCGGGCAGGGATGGACATTCAGTACTTC. This gives the protein CASSQDRAGMDIQYF. The V gene is TRBV4-3, the J gene TRBJ2-4; D may be TRBD1 (5 bases). This CDR3 has 15 residues. Trimming removed 0 bases at V and 8 bases at J, with 14 bases between. CDR1 is LGHNA, CDR2 YSLEER, per germline.

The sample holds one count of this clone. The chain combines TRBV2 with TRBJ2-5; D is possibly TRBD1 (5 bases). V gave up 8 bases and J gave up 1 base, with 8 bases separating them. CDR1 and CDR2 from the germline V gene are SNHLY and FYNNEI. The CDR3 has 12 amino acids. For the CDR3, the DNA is TGTGCCAGCTGCAGGGTCCAAGAGACCCAGTACTTC. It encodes CASCRVQETQYF.

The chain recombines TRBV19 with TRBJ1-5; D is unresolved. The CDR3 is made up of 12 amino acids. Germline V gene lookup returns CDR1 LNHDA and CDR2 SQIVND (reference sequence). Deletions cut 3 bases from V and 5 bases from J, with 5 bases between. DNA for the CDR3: TGTGCCAGTAGTATTCGGGATCAGCCCCAGCATTTT. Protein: CASSIRDQPQHF.